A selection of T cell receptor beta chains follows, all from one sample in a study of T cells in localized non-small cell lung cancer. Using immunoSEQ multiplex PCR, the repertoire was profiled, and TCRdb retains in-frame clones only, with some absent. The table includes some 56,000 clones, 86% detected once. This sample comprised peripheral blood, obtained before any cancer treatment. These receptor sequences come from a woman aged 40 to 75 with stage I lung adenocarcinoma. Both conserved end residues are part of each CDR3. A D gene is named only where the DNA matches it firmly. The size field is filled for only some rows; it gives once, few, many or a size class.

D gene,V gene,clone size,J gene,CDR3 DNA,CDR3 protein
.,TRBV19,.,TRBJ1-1,TGTGCCAGTAGTCCTATCTTTTGGACAGAAGCTTTCTTT,CASSPIFWTEAFF
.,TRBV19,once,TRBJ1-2,TGTGCCAGTAGTATAGACATTGGGGGTCTCGATGGCTACACCTTC,CASSIDIGGLDGYTF
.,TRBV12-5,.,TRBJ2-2,TGTGCTAGTGGCCTAGCGACAGGGCTGAACACCGGGGAGCTGTTTTTT,CASGLATGLNTGELFF
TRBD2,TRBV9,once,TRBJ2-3,TGTGCCAGCAGCGGGGGGTGGCTAGCGGGCACAGATACGCAGTATTTT,CASSGGWLAGTDTQYF
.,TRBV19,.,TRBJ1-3,TGTGCCAGTAGTAAGAATCGGGACACCTCTGGAAACACCATATATTTT,CASSKNRDTSGNTIYF
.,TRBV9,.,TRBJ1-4,TGTGCCAGCAGCGGCCCCGGGTTTAATGAAAAACTGTTTTTT,CASSGPGFNEKLFF
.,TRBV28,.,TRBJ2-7,TGTGCCAGCAGCCGGGACACCTCCTACGAGCAGCACTTC,CASSRDTSYEQHF
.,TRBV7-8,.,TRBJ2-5,TGTGCCAGCAGCCCTAACACGCGCCAAGAGACCCAGTACTTC,CASSPNTRQETQYF
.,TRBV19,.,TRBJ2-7,TGTGCCAGTCAGGGTCAGGGAAGGGGCGAGCAGTACTTC,CASQGQGRGEQYF
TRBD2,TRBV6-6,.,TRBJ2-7,TGTGCCAGCACGGGACTAGCGGGGGGGTCCTACGAGCAGTACTTC,CASTGLAGGSYEQYF
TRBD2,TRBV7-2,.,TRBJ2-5,TGTGCCAGCAGCGAAAGCGGGGGGCGGAAGACCCAGTACTTC,CASSESGGRKTQYF
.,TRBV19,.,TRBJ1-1,TGTGCCAGTAGTATAGAGGGTATGAACACTGAAGCTTTCTTT,CASSIEGMNTEAFF
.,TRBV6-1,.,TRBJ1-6,TGTGCCAGCAGTGAACTGGGGGGCCTTAATTCACCCCTCCACTTT,CASSELGGLNSPLHF
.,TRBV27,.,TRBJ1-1,TGTGCCAGCAGTTTTCAGCGGACGAACACTGAAGCTTTCTTT,CASSFQRTNTEAFF
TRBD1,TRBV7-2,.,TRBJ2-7,TGTGCCAGCAGCTTAGTGGGACAGTGGACGTACGAGCAGTACTTC,CASSLVGQWTYEQYF
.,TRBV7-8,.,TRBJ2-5,TGTGCCAGCAGCTCCGGACAGCCGCAAGAGACCCAGTACTTC,CASSSGQPQETQYF
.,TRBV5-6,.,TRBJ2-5,TGTGCCAGCAGCTTGACAGTCCCGGGGGAGACCCAGTACTTC,CASSLTVPGETQYF
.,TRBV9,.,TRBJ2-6,TGTGCCAGCAGCCCCCAAAGTCGGGCCAACTCTGGGGCCAACGTCCTGACTTTC,CASSPQSRANSGANVLTF
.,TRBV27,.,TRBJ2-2,TGTGCCAGCAGTTTACTACAGGGACGCACCGGGGAGCTGTTTTTT,CASSLLQGRTGELFF
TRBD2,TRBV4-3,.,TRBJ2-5,TGCGCCAGCAGCCAAGAGCGGGGGGGCCAAGAGACCCAGTACTTC,CASSQERGGQETQYF
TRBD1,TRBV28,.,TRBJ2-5,TGTGCCAGCACCCGGGACAGGGGAATTTGGGAGACCCAGTACTTC,CASTRDRGIWETQYF
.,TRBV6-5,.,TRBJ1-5,TGTGCCAGCCAACAGGGTTTTAGCAATCAGCCCCAGCATTTT,CASQQGFSNQPQHF
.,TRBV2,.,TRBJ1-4,TGTGCCAGCATGGGGGACTCTTACCTAACTAATGAAAAACTGTTTTTT,CASMGDSYLTNEKLFF
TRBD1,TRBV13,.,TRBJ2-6,TGTGCCAGCAGCGGACAGGGGGGGTCAGGATACTCTGGGGCCAACGTCCTGACTTTC,CASSGQGGSGYSGANVLTF
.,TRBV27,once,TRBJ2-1,TGTGCCAGCAGTTCGGCCGGGATAGGGAATGAGCAGTTCTTC,CASSSAGIGNEQFF
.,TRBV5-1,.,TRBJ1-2,TGCGCCAGCAGCCACCCGGGGGGACCCATCTATGGCTACACCTTC,CASSHPGGPIYGYTF
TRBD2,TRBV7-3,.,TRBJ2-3,TGTGCCAGCAGCTTAGCGGGGGGCACAGATACGCAGTATTTT,CASSLAGGTDTQYF
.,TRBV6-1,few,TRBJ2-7,TGTGCCAGCAGTGAGCTGGGGGGGCTTGAGCAGTACTTC,CASSELGGLEQYF
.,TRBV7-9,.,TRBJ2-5,TGTGCCAGCAGCTTTTTAGAGACCCAGTACTTC,CASSFLETQYF
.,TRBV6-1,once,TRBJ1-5,TGTGCCAGCGCGCCGCAGGCTAGCAATCAGCCCCAGCATTTT,CASAPQASNQPQHF
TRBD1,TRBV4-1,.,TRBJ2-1,TGCGCCAGCAGCCACACGATGGGAGGACAGGGGGAGCGCTTTGAGCAGTTCTTC,CASSHTMGGQGERFEQFF
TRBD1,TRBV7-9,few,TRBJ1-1,TGTGCCAGCAGGGGGACGACAGGGCTGAACACTGAAGCTTTCTTT,CASRGTTGLNTEAFF
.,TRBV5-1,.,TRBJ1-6,TGCGCCAGCAGCTTGTGGGGGACTAATTCACCCCTCCACTTT,CASSLWGTNSPLHF
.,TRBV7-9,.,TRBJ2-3,TGTGCCAGCAGCCTCCGGGGGGCCTACACAGATACGCAGTATTTT,CASSLRGAYTDTQYF
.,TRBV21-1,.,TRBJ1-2,TGTGCCAGCCGGACAGGGGAAGAACTTGGGTTGCGGGGCTACACCTTC,CASRTGEELGLRGYTF
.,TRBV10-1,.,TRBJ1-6,TGCGCCAGCAGATTAGACTGTTCCTATAATTCACCCCTCCACTTT,CASRLDCSYNSPLHF
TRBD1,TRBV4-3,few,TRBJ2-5,TGCGCCAGCAGCCAAGCATGGGGACAGGGGGCAGAGACCCAGTACTTC,CASSQAWGQGAETQYF
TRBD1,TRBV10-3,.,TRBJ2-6,TGTGCCATCAGTGCATTAATGGCAGGGGGCGCCTCTGGGGCCAACGTCCTGACTTTC,CAISALMAGGASGANVLTF
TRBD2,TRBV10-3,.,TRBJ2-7,TGTGCCATCAGTGGGACTAGCGGAACCTACGAGCAGTACTTC,CAISGTSGTYEQYF
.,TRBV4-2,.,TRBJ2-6,TGTGCCAGCAGCCAAGGTGGCGGTGGGGCCAACGTCCTGACTTTC,CASSQGGGGANVLTF
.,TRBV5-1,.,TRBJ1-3,TGCGCCAGCAGCCAAGGGCCCACGGGCTCTGGAAACACCATATATTTT,CASSQGPTGSGNTIYF
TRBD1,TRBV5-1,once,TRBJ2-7,TGCGCCAGCAGCTCTGGGGACAGGGGGCTAGGAGAGCAGTACTTC,CASSSGDRGLGEQYF
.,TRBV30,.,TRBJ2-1,TGTGCCTGGAGTTCGCCGGGGGCCGCCTACAATGAGCAGTTCTTC,CAWSSPGAAYNEQFF
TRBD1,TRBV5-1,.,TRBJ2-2,TGCGCCAGCAGCTTGGGACAGGGGACCGGGGAGCTGTTTTTT,CASSLGQGTGELFF
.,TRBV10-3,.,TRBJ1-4,TGTGCCATCAGTAGCGGGACGGAGAAACTGTTTTTT,CAISSGTEKLFF
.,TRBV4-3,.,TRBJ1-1,TGCGCCAGCAGCCACTCCCGCCTAGCTACGAGGGCTGAAGCTTTCTTT,CASSHSRLATRAEAFF
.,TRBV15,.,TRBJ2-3,TGTGCCACCAGCAAAGTTCAGGGCACGGCTACGCAGTATTTT,CATSKVQGTATQYF
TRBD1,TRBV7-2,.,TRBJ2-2,TGTGCCAGCAGCCTCGGACAGGGTGGGGCCGGGGAGCTGTTTTTT,CASSLGQGGAGELFF